There are many counts of the clone carrying this T cell receptor (beta chain). Its antigen is currently unknown. The sample is drawn from a study of early T cells in non-severe SARS-CoV-2 infection. Study-level information: The input, bulk RNA from unsorted whole blood, was sequenced, and chains were unpaired. Study-wide findings and caveats: Reliance on VDJdb matching favored anti-spike CD8 responses; private and CD4 specificities were missed.

Attachment of unique molecular identifiers was made to individual cDNA molecules. TCRdb ran MiXCR on the 5' RACE reads and lists one entry per CDR3 protein. The table includes roughly 35,000 distinct CDR3 sequences, roughly 3.9% detected once. The V gene's germline CDR1 is DFQATT and CDR2 SNEGSKA (reference sequence). The CDR3 is made up of 17 amino acids. Trimming at V came to 4 bases and at J to 4 bases, leaving 13 bases not matched to a gene. This sequence was found in an adult who was a healthcare worker with PCR-confirmed SARS-CoV-2 infection or an uninfected control (not recorded which). The rearrangement joins TRBV20-1 to TRBJ2-2; 9 bases fit TRBD2. The source material was whole blood. The CDR3 DNA sequence: TGCAGTGCTACAACGACTAGCGGTCCCCCTTTCACCGGGGAGCTGTTTTTT. Protein product: CSATTTSGPPFTGELFF.